Reported below is one T cell receptor (beta chain). The sample is drawn from a study of blood T cell repertoires in COVID-19. The V and J ends lost 5 bases and 8 bases, in that order; junction bases with no gene match: 6. The CDR3 has 14 residues. Germline CDR1 is WNHNN and CDR2 is SYGVQD (reference sequence). TCRdb's table, derived via immunoSEQ multiplex PCR, lists solely in-frame clones and lacks some. Altogether more than 200,000 clones are present, 80% to 90% being singletons, with the ten largest covering about 9.9%. This TCR was sampled from a man aged 45-60 years with COVID-19, enrolled during active disease. Sequencing was performed on peripheral blood. The chain couples TRBV10-1 to TRBJ1-4; 9 bases agree with TRBD1. CDR3 amino acids: CASSSGTGNEKLFF. The CDR3 coding sequence is TGCGCCAGCAGTTCCGGGACAGGGAACGAAAAACTGTTTTTT.